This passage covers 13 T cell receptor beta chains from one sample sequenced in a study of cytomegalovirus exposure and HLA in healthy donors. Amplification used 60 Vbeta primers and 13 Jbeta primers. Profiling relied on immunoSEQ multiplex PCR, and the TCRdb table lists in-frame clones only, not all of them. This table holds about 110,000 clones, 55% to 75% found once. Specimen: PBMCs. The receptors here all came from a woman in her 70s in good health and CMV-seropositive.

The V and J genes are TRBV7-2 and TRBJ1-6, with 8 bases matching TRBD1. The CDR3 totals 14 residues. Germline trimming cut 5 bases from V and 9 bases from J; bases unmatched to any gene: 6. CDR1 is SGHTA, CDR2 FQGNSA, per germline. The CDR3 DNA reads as TGTGCCAGCAGCCACGGACAGGGAGGTTCACCCCTCCACTTT. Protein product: CASSHGQGGSPLHF.

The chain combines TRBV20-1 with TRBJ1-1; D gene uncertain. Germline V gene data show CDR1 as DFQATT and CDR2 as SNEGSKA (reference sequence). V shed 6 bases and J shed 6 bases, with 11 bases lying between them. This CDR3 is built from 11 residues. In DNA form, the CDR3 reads TGCAGTGCCAAACATAAAGCTGAAGCTTTCTTT. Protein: CSAKHKAEAFF.

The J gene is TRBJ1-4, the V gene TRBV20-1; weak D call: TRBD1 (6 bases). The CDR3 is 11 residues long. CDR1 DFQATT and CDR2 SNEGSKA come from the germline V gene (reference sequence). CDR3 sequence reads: CSAGVGEKLFF. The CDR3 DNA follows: TGCAGCGCAGGGGTCGGCGAAAAACTGTTTTTT.

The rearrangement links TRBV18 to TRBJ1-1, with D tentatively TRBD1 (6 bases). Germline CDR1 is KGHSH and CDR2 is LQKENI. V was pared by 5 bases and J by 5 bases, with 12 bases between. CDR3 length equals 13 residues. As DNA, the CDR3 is TGTGCCAGCTCAGGGGGCAGGGGAACTGAAGCTTTCTTT. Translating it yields CASSGGRGTEAFF.

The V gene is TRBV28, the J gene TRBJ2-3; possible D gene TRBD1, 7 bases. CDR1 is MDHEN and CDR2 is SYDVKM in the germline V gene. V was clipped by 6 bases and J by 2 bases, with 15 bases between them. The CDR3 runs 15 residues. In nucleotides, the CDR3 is TGTGCCAGCAGCAGTACAGGGGAGGTCACAGATACGCAGTATTTT. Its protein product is CASSSTGEVTDTQYF. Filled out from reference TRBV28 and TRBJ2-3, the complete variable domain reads DVKVTQSSRYLVKRTGEKVFLECVQDMDHENMFWYRQDPGLGLRLIYFSYDVKMKEKGDIPEGYSVSREKKERFSLILESASTNQTSMYLCASSSTGEVTDTQYFGPGTRLTVL.

CDR3 amino acids: CASSYRGTGTQETQYF. For the CDR3, the DNA is TGCGCCAGCAGCTACAGGGGGACAGGGACCCAAGAGACCCAGTACTTC. The V call is TRBV5-1, the J call TRBJ2-5; 9 bases line up with TRBD1. Losses at the gene ends were 3 bases for V and 1 base for J; bases not matched to a gene: 7. The CDR3 spans 16 residues. Germline V gene lookup returns CDR1 SGHRS and CDR2 YFSETQ.

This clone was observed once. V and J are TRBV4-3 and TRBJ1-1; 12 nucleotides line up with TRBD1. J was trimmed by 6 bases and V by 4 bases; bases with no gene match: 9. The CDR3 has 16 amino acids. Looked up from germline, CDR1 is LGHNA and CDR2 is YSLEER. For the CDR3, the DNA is TGCGCCAGCAGCCTCCAACCGGGACAGGGGGCATCTGAAGCTTTCTTT. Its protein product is CASSLQPGQGASEAFF.

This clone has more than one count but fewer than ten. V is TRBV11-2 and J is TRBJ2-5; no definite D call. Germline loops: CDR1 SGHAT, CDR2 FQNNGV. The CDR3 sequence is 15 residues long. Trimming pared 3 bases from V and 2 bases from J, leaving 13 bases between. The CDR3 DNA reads TGTGCCAGCAGCTTTAGCTCCGCGGATCAAGAGACCCAGTACTTC. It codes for CASSFSSADQETQYF. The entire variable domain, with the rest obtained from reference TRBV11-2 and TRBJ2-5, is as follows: EAGVAQSPRYKIIEKRQSVAFWCNPISGHATLYWYQQILGQGPKLLIQFQNNGVVDDSQLPKDRFSAERLKGVDSTLKIQPAKLEDSAVYLCASSFSSADQETQYFGPGTRLLVL.

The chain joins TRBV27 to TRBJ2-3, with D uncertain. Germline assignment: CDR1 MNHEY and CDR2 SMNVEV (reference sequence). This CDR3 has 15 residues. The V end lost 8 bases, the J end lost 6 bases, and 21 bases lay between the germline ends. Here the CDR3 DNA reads TGTGCCAGCCGTCAAGGAGCTTTTATGATTGATACGCAGTATTTT. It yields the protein CASRQGAFMIDTQYF.

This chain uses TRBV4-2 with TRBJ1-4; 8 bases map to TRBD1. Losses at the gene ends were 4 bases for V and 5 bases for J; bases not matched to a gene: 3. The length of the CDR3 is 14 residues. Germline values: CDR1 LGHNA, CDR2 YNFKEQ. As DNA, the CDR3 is TGTGCCAGCAGCCCGGACAGGGTAAATGAAAAACTGTTTTTT. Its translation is CASSPDRVNEKLFF.

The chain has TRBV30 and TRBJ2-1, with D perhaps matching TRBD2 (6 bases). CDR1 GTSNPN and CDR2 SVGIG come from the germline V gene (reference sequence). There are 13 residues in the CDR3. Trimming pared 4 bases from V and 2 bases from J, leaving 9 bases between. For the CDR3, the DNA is TGTGCCTGGATGCGGGGCCCCTACAATGAGCAGTTCTTC. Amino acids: CAWMRGPYNEQFF.

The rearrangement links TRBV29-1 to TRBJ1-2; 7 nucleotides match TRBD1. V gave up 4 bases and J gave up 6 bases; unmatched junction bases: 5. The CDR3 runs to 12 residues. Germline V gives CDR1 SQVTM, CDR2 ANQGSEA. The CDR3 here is CSVGQGLDGYTF. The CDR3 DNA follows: TGCAGCGTTGGACAGGGACTAGATGGCTACACCTTC.

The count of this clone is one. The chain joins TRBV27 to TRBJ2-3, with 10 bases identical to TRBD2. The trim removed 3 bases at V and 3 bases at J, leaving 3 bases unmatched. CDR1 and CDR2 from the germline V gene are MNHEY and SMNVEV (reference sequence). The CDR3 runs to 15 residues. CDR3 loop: CASSFRAGGTDTQYF. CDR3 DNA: TGTGCCAGCAGTTTCCGAGCGGGGGGGACAGATACGCAGTATTTT.